This T cell receptor (beta chain) was sequenced for a study of graft-versus-host responses after intestinal transplantation. General study results and limits: After transplant, early declines in HvG clones were associated with peak levels of circulating GvH clones.

The CDR3 consists of 13 residues. The junction had 4 bases not matched to a gene; V was cut back by 0 bases and J by 11 bases. Germline CDR1 is SGHDT and CDR2 is YYEEEE. The method was immunoSEQ multiplex PCR; TCRdb's version includes in-frame clones alone and lacks a portion of them. In the table there are 90,000 to 130,000 clones, around 93% of which are singletons. Concerning this clone itself: The antigen remains undetermined.

This receptor was taken from a human donor who received an intestinal transplant. V is TRBV5-6 and J is TRBJ1-1; TRBD1 aligns across 10 bases. Specimen: unstimulated CD8+ T cells sorted from spleen or lymph node cells, collected before intestinal transplant. The CDR3 protein is CASSLGGTGVAFF. As DNA, the CDR3 is TGTGCCAGCAGCTTGGGTGGGACAGGGGTGGCTTTCTTT.